This entry features one T cell receptor beta chain sequence. The germline gives CDR1 LNHNV, CDR2 YYDKDF (reference sequence). V shed 6 bases, J shed 5 bases, and the junction held 5 bases outside the gene matches. The CDR3 is 16 residues long. This sample is drawn from a study of CDR3 diversity in severe acne. TCRdb re-called the PCR reads through MiXCR, storing one row per CDR3 protein. Counted here are around 100,000 distinct CDR3 sequences, about half occurring once; the ten biggest clones make up around 11%. This TCR derives from a male donor with acne. V gene TRBV15 combines with J gene TRBJ2-3, with 16 positions matching TRBD2. The specimen sequenced was blood. The DNA for the CDR3 is TGTGCCACCAGTGATGGGACTAGCGGGAGGGGAGATACGCAGTATTTT. Protein: CATSDGTSGRGDTQYF.